The T cell receptor beta chain described here comes from a study of T-cell memory formation after mild COVID-19. TCRdb re-called the 5' RACE reads with MiXCR, one entry per CDR3 protein. The sample lists some 130,000 distinct CDR3 sequences, about 17% occurring once. Germline V gene data show CDR1 as SGHAT and CDR2 as FQNNGV. The CDR3 totals 13 residues. V shed 5 bases and J shed 4 bases, with 12 bases lying between them. This clonotype was seen only a few times. The receptor was isolated from an adult woman who had mild COVID-19 (a few samples of this study predate the infection). Cell type and time point are not known. The source material was PBMCs or a T cell subset sorted from them (not recorded which). The chain carries TRBV11-2 and TRBJ2-7, with D perhaps TRBD1 (5 bases). The CDR3 DNA sequence: TGTGCCAGCAGCCAAGGACATCTATACGAGCAGTACTTC. This codes for CASSQGHLYEQYF.